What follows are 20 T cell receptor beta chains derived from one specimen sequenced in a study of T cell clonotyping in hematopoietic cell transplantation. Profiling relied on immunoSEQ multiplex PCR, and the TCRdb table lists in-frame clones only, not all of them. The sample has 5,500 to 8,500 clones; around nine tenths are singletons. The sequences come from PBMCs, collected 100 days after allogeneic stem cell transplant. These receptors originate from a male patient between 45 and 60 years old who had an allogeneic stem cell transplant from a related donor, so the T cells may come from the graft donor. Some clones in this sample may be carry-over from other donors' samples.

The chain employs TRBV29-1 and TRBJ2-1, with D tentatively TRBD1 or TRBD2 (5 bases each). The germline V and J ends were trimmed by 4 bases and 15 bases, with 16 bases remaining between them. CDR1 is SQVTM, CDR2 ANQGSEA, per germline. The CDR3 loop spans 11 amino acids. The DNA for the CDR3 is TGCAGCGTTGTTACTGGGGCAGGGAGGTTCTTC. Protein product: CSVVTGAGRFF.

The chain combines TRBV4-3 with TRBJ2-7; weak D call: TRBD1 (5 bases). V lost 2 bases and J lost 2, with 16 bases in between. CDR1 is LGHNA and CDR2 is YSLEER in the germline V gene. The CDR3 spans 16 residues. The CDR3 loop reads CASSQHEASGTYEQYF. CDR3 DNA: TGCGCCAGCAGCCAACATGAGGCCTCAGGGACCTACGAGCAGTACTTC.

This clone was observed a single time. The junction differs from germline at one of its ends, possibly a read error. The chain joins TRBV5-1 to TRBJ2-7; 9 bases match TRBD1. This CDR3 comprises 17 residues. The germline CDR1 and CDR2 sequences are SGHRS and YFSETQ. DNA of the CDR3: TGCGCCAGCAGCTTCGAAGGGACAGGGAATTTCCCCTACGAGCGGTACTTC. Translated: CASSFEGTGNFPYERYF. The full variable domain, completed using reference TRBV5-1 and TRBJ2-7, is KAGVTQTPRYLIKTRGQQVTLSCSPISGHRSVSWYQQTPGQGLQFLFEYFSETQRNKGNFPGRFSGRQFSNSRSEMNVSTLELGDSALYLCASSFEGTGNFPYERYFGPGTRLTVT.

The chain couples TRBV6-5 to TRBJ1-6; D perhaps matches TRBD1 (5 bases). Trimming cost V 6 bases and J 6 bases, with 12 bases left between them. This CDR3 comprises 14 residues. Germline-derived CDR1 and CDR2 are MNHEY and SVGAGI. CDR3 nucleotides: TGTGCCAGCAGCTTTGAAGGGACTAATTCACCCCTCCACTTT. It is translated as CASSFEGTNSPLHF.

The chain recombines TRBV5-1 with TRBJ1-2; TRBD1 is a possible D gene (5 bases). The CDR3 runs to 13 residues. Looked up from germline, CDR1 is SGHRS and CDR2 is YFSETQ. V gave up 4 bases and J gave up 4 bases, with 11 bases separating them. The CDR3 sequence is CASSEQEPYGYTF. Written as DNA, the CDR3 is TGCGCCAGCAGCGAACAGGAGCCCTATGGCTACACCTTC.

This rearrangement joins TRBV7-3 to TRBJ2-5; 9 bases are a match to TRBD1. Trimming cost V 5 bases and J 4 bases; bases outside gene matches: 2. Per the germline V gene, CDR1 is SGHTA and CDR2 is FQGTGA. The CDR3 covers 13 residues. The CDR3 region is CASSPDRGETQYF. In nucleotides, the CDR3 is TGTGCCAGCAGCCCGGACAGGGGAGAGACCCAGTACTTC.

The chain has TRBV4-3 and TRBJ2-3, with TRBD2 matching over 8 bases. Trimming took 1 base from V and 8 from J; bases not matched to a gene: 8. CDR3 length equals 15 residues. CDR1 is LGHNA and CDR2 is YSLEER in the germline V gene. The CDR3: CASSQGSGAGGTQYF. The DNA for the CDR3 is TGCGCCAGCAGCCAAGGGTCAGGGGCGGGAGGTACGCAGTATTTT.

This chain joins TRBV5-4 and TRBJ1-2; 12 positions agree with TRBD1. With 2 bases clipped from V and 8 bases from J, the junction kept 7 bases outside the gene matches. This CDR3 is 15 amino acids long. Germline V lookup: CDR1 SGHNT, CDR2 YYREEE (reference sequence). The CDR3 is CASSLPGQGAKGYTF. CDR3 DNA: TGTGCCAGCAGCTTACCGGGACAGGGGGCGAAGGGCTACACCTTC.

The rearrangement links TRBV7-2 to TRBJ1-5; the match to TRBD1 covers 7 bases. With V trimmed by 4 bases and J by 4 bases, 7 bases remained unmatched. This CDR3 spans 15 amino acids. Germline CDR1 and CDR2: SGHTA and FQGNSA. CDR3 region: CASSSSGTDNQPQHF. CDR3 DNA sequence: TGTGCCAGCAGCTCGTCCGGGACAGATAATCAGCCCCAGCATTTT.

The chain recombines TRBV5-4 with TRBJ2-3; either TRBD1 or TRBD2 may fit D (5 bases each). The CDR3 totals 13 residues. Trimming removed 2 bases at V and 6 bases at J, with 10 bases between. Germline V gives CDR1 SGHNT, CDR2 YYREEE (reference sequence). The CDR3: CASSFGGSDTQYF. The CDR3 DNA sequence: TGTGCCAGCAGCTTTGGGGGTTCGGATACGCAGTATTTT.

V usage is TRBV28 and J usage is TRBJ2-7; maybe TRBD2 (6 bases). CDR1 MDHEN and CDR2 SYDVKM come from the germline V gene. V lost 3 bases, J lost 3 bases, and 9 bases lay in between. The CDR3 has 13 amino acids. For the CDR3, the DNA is TGTGCCAGCAGTTTGGGGGGAAGCTACGAGCAGTACTTC. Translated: CASSLGGSYEQYF.

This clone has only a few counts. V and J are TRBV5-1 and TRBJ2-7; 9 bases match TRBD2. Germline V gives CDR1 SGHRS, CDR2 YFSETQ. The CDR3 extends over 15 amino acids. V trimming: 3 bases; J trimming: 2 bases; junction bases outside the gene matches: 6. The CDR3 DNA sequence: TGCGCCAGCAGCTCCAGCGGGGGGCCGGCCTACGAGCAGTACTTC. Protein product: CASSSSGGPAYEQYF.

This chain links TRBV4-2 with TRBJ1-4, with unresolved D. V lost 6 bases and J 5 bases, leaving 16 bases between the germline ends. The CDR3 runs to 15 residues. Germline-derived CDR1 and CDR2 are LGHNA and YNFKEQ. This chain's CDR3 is CASRGFHAANEKLFF. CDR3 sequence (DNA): TGTGCCAGCAGAGGGTTTCATGCGGCGAATGAAAAACTGTTTTTT.

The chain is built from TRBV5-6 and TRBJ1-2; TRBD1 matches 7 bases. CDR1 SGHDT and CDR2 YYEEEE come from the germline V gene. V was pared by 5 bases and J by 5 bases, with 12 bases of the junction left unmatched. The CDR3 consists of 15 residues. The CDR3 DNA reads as TGTGCCAGCAGAGCCGGGACAGAGGTCCCGTATGGCTACACCTTC. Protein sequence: CASRAGTEVPYGYTF.

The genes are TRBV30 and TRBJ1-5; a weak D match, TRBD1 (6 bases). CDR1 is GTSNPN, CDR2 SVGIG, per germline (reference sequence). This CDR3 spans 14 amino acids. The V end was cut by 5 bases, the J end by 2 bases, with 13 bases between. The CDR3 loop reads CAWAQGLGNQPQHF. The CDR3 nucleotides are TGTGCCTGGGCTCAGGGGTTGGGCAATCAGCCCCAGCATTTT.

CDR3 in amino acids: CSVEAIPGSYEQYF. CDR3 coding DNA: TGCAGCGTTGAAGCTATCCCGGGCTCCTACGAGCAGTACTTC. The chain combines TRBV29-1 with TRBJ2-7; no reliable D call. Germline lookup yields CDR1 SQVTM and CDR2 ANQGSEA. This CDR3 is built from 14 residues. Trimming removed 1 base from V and 0 bases from J, with 10 bases in between.

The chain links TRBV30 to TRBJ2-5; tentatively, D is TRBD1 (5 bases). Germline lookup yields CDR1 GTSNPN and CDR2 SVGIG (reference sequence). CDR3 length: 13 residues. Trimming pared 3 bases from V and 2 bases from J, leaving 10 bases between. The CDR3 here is CAWRSQGQETQYF. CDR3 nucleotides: TGTGCCTGGAGGAGTCAGGGACAAGAGACCCAGTACTTC. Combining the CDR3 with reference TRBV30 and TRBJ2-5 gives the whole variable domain SQTIHQWPATLVQPVGSPLSLECTVEGTSNPNLYWYRQAAGRGLQLLFYSVGIGQISSEVPQNLSASRPQDRQFILSSKKLLLSDSGFYLCAWRSQGQETQYFGPGTRLLVL.

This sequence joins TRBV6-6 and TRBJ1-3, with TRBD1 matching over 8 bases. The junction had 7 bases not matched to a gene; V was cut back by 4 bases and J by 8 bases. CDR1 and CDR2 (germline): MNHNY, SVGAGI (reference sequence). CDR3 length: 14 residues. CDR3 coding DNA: TGTGCCAGCAGTTCGGACAGGGTTGTTTACACCATATATTTT. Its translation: CASSSDRVVYTIYF.

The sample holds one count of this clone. The CDR3 region has the DNA TGTGCCAGCAGCTTAGCAGGGGCCGCCTACGAGCAGTACTTC. Translated: CASSLAGAAYEQYF. The chain employs TRBV7-9 and TRBJ2-7, with D possibly being TRBD1 (5 bases). There are 14 residues in the CDR3. The germline CDR1 and CDR2 sequences are SEHNR and FQNEAQ (reference sequence). V gave up 0 bases and J gave up 2 bases, with 8 bases separating them.

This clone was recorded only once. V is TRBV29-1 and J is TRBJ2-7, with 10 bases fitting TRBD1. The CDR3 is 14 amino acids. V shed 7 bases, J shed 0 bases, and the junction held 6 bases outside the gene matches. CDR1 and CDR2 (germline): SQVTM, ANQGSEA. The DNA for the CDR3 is TGCAGCGCCGGGGGACAGGGGAGCTCCTACGAGCAGTACTTC. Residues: CSAGGQGSSYEQYF.